This T cell receptor beta chain was obtained from a study of blood T cell repertoires in COVID-19. This clone was recorded only once. Sequencing used immunoSEQ multiplex PCR; TCRdb keeps in-frame clones, though not all of them. In the table there are approximately 110,000 clones, 86% of which are singletons. Trimming removed 6 bases at V and 7 bases at J, with 19 bases between. The CDR3 has 14 residues. The germline CDR1 and CDR2 sequences are MNHEY and SVGEGT. The V gene is TRBV6-2 or TRBV6-3, the J gene TRBJ2-7, with no clear D. Sequences were obtained from peripheral blood. This TCR came from a human donor in a cohort sampled during active COVID-19. For the CDR3, the DNA is TGTGCCAGCAGCCTTGAGTGGGCTGTCTGGGAGCAGTACTTC. The encoded protein is CASSLEWAVWEQYF.